The source of this T cell receptor beta chain is a study of blood T cell repertoires in COVID-19. At the level of the study: The cDNA or gDNA used as material had been derived from T cells, B-cell-depleted T cells, or PBMCs.

Original analysis: Nucleated cell number was recorded as an estimate derived from reference gene primer amplification. Using immunoSEQ multiplex PCR, the repertoire was profiled, and TCRdb retains in-frame clones only, with some absent. That table is the source of V, J and clone size, and D and trimming were worked out from the DNA. The sample lists 150,000 to 200,000 clones, around four fifths occurring once. The CDR3 is 13 residues long. From germline, CDR1 is MNHEY and CDR2 SVGAGI. Deletions cut 9 bases from V and 1 base from J, with 12 bases between. Patients at the Seattle site were enrolled during active infection and followed longitudinally.

The J gene is TRBJ1-1, the V gene TRBV6-5; D not resolved. The clonotype originates from a woman between 65 and 79 years old with COVID-19, enrolled during active disease. Sequencing input: peripheral blood. CDR3: CASSSTKNTEAFF. The CDR3 DNA is TGTGCCAGTAGCTCCACCAAGAACACTGAAGCTTTCTTT.